Below, 22 T cell receptor beta chains from the same sample are listed, as sequenced in a study of T cell repertoires in cytomegalovirus infection. MiXCR, applied by TCRdb to the reads, yields one record per CDR3 protein. The table includes about 900,000 distinct CDR3 sequences, approximately 31% detected once. Their specific antigens are unknown. Specimen: cultured CD8+ T cells from PBMCs, collected from culture after CMV antigen stimulation. These receptors were collected from a human donor in good health (CMV status not recorded). Some clones in this sample may be carry-over from other donors' samples.

The gene calls are TRBV12-3 or TRBV12-4 and TRBJ2-1; either TRBD1 or TRBD2 may supply D (5 bases each). V gave up 5 bases and J gave up 1 base, with 9 bases separating them. The CDR3 consists of 14 residues. CDR3 in DNA: TGTGCCAGCAGTGGGGGAGAGTCCTACAATGAGCAGTTCTTC. Its protein product is CASSGGESYNEQFF.

Concerning this clonotype: This could be a read error, since a much larger clone is one nucleotide away. Without the conserved terminal phenylalanine or tryptophan, this CDR3 likely stems from a read error. The J gene is TRBJ1-2, the V gene TRBV7-8; 10 bases fit TRBD1. The trim removed 4 bases at V and 2 bases at J, leaving 1 base unmatched. Per the germline V gene, CDR1 is SGHVS and CDR2 is FQNEAQ. The CDR3 totals 14 residues. CDR3 amino acids: CASSWGQGNYGYTI. Here the CDR3 DNA reads TGTGCCAGCAGCTGGGGACAGGGGAACTATGGCTACACCATC.

The chain links TRBV6-2 or TRBV6-3 to TRBJ2-7; D might be TRBD1 or TRBD2, each matching 6 bases. There are 12 residues in the CDR3. Germline V gene lookup returns CDR1 MNHEY and CDR2 SVGEGT. V was clipped by 2 bases and J by 5 bases, with 7 bases between them. The CDR3 spells CASSYGGHEQYV. CDR3 DNA: TGTGCCAGCAGTTACGGGGGGCACGAGCAGTACGTC.

This clonotype was observed a handful of times. This chain joins TRBV11-3 and TRBJ2-1, with D perhaps being TRBD1 or TRBD2 (6 bases each). Trimming took off 3 bases at V and 5 bases at J, with 17 bases between the two ends. Germline CDR1 and CDR2: SGHNT and YENEEA. This CDR3 comprises 16 residues. The DNA of the CDR3 is TGTGCCAGCAGCTTTAGGGGGGCTCCACCTAACAATGAGCAGTTCTTC. Amino acid sequence: CASSFRGAPPNNEQFF.

The rearrangement joins TRBV28 to TRBJ1-1, with D tentatively TRBD1 (6 bases). Deletions cut 10 bases from V and 5 bases from J, with 14 bases between. CDR3 length equals 12 residues. The germline V gene encodes CDR1 MDHEN and CDR2 SYDVKM. The CDR3 protein is CATKRGKTEAFF. In DNA, the CDR3 is TGTGCCACTAAAAGGGGGAAGACTGAAGCTTTCTTT.

The gene calls are TRBV2 and TRBJ1-2; D is unresolved. V lost 10 bases to trimming and J lost 8 bases, with 11 bases between them. Germline CDR1 and CDR2: SNHLY and FYNNEI. The CDR3 extends over 10 amino acids. The CDR3 reads CATRQLGYTF. The CDR3 DNA reads as TGTGCCACCCGGCAGCTGGGCTACACCTTC.

This chain connects TRBV13 to TRBJ2-4, with 8 bases matching TRBD1. Unmatched junction bases numbered 7, after V lost 5 bases and J lost 1 base. Germline V CDR1 and CDR2: PRHDT, FYEKMQ (reference sequence). This CDR3 is 16 amino acids long. The CDR3 region has the DNA TGTGCCAGCAGCACGCGGACAGGGCCTGCCAAAAACATTCAGTACTTC. Encoded protein: CASSTRTGPAKNIQYF. The whole variable domain, remainder taken from reference TRBV13 and TRBJ2-4, is AAGVIQSPRHLIKEKRETATLKCYPIPRHDTVYWYQQGPGQDPQFLISFYEKMQSDKGSIPDRFSAQQFSDYHSELNMSSLELGDSALYFCASSTRTGPAKNIQYFGAGTRLSVL.

The sample holds a few counts of this clonotype. The genes are TRBV12-3 or TRBV12-4 and TRBJ1-1; 8 nucleotides align to TRBD1. This CDR3 has 13 residues. V gave up 7 bases and J gave up 7 bases; unmatched junction bases: 8. In DNA, the CDR3 is TGTGCCAGCAACCTTGCCGGGACAGGTGAAGCTTTCTTT. Residues: CASNLAGTGEAFF.

The chain combines TRBV19 with TRBJ1-1; D remains ambiguous. V lost 3 bases, J lost 2 bases, and 16 bases lay in between. Looked up from germline, CDR1 is LNHDA and CDR2 is SQIVND (reference sequence). The CDR3 sequence is 16 residues long. The chain's CDR3 is CASSIRRRTYNTEAFF. Here the CDR3 DNA reads TGTGCCAGTAGTATTAGGCGGAGAACTTATAACACTGAAGCTTTCTTT.

The genes are TRBV12-3 or TRBV12-4 and TRBJ2-3; no clear D gene. There are 16 residues in the CDR3. V dropped 2 bases and J dropped 4 bases, with 16 bases sitting between them. The CDR3 bases are TGTGCCAGCAGTTTAACCCCCCGCGCGGCCGCAGATACGCAGTATTTT. Its translation: CASSLTPRAAADTQYF.

V and J are TRBV5-6 and TRBJ1-6; D possibly corresponds to TRBD1 (5 bases). V was clipped by 4 bases and J by 8 bases, with 10 bases between them. The CDR3 consists of 13 residues. CDR1 and CDR2 (germline): SGHDT, YYEEEE. The CDR3 bases are TGTGCCAGCAGCCAGGGCACTTATTCACCCCTCCACTTT. Amino acids: CASSQGTYSPLHF.

V usage is TRBV2 and J usage is TRBJ2-3; weak D call: TRBD1 (5 bases). V was shortened by 9 bases and J by 1 base, with 14 bases between the two germline ends. Germline V gene data show CDR1 as SNHLY and CDR2 as FYNNEI. This CDR3 is built from 14 residues. The CDR3 DNA follows: TGTGCCAGTAAAGGGGAAAGGGGCACAGATACGCAGTATTTT. It specifies CASKGERGTDTQYF.

This clonotype was counted a few times. The J gene is TRBJ2-5, the V gene TRBV19; 10 nucleotides align to TRBD2. Germline CDR1 LNHDA, CDR2 SQIVND (reference sequence). V lost 5 bases to trimming and J lost 1 base; unmatched junction nucleotides: 7. The CDR3 has 16 residues. The CDR3 coding sequence is TGTGCCAGTAGTTCCTGGACTAGCGGACCCCAAGAGACCCAGTACTTC. Its protein product is CASSSWTSGPQETQYF.

This clonotype was recorded a few times. The J gene is TRBJ1-6, the V gene TRBV4-2, with unresolved D. Germline CDR1 reads LGHNA; CDR2 reads YNFKEQ. CDR3 size: 18 residues. The V gene lost 0 bases and the J gene lost 0 bases, with 12 bases spanning the gap. The CDR3 nucleotides are TGTGCCAGCAGCCAAGACGCAGGAGGGAACTCCTATAATTCACCCCTCCACTTT. This sequence encodes CASSQDAGGNSYNSPLHF.

This clonotype has only a few counts. This chain uses TRBV6-1 with TRBJ1-2; D may be TRBD1 (5 bases). CDR3 length equals 14 residues. Between the trimmed V and J ends, which lost 3 bases and 2 bases, there was a span of 10 bases. From germline, CDR1 is MNHNS and CDR2 SASEGT. The CDR3 spells CASSEAGTNYGYTF. The CDR3 region has the DNA TGTGCCAGCAGTGAGGCGGGGACGAACTATGGCTACACCTTC.

This chain connects TRBV28 to TRBJ2-2; D assignment may be TRBD1 or TRBD2 (5 bases each). Germline loops: CDR1 MDHEN, CDR2 SYDVKM. V was clipped by 10 bases and J by 5 bases, with 20 bases between them. The CDR3 extends over 15 amino acids. CDR3 loop: CATIRADEGTGELFF. In DNA form, the CDR3 reads TGTGCCACCATAAGGGCGGACGAGGGGACCGGGGAGCTGTTTTTT.

The sample holds a few counts of this clonotype. This chain's CDR3 is CASSESPLHF. The CDR3 bases are TGTGCCAGCAGTGAGTCACCCCTCCACTTT. V usage is TRBV7-6 and J usage is TRBJ1-6; D is unclear. Germline V gives CDR1 SGHVS, CDR2 FNYEAQ. Trimming removed 6 bases from V and 10 bases from J, with 4 bases in between. The CDR3 spans 10 residues.

Ten or more counts support this clonotype. This chain joins TRBV7-8 and TRBJ1-2; 9 bases match TRBD1. Germline V CDR1 and CDR2: SGHVS, FQNEAQ. The CDR3 is made up of 14 amino acids. With V trimmed by 2 bases and J by 6 bases, 4 bases remained unmatched. DNA for the CDR3: TGTGCCAGCAGCTTATCTGGGACAGGGAATGGCTACACCTTC. Its protein is CASSLSGTGNGYTF. The full variable domain, completed using reference TRBV7-8 and TRBJ1-2, is GAGVSQSPRYKVAKRGQDVALRCDPISGHVSLFWYQQALGQGPEFLTYFQNEAQLDKSGLPSDRFFAERPEGSVSTLKIQRTQQEDSAVYLCASSLSGTGNGYTFGSGTRLTVV.

In this sample, this clonotype turned up a few times. The chain joins TRBV6-6 to TRBJ2-2; 11 bases align to TRBD2. Germline lookup yields CDR1 MNHNY and CDR2 SVGAGI (reference sequence). The CDR3 length is 18 residues. Trimming removed 2 bases from V and 3 bases from J; junction bases left unmatched: 8. The CDR3 DNA sequence: TGTGCCAGCAGTTACCTTTTCCCGACTAGCGGGGACACCGGGGAGCTGTTTTTT. Translated: CASSYLFPTSGDTGELFF.

This chain's CDR3 is CASILTAEGFGANVLTF. The CDR3, as DNA: TGTGCCAGCATCCTGACAGCCGAAGGGTTTGGGGCCAACGTCCTGACTTTC. This rearrangement joins TRBV7-9 to TRBJ2-6, with a possible D match to TRBD1 (5 bases). This CDR3 is built from 17 residues. Germline CDR1 and CDR2: SEHNR and FQNEAQ (reference sequence). Trimming took off 7 bases at V and 3 bases at J, with 19 bases between the two ends.

J is TRBJ1-1 and V is TRBV29-1; D unresolved. The CDR3 runs to 10 residues. Germline lookup yields CDR1 SQVTM and CDR2 ANQGSEA. Trimming cost V 4 bases and J 5 bases, with 5 bases left between them. CDR3 sequence (DNA): TGCAGCGTTGTGTGGACTGAAGCTTTCTTT. This encodes CSVVWTEAFF.

The chain recombines TRBV19 with TRBJ1-2; no firm D call. The ends were cut back, 7 bases at V and 7 bases at J, with 19 bases in the middle. CDR1 and CDR2 (germline): LNHDA, SQIVND (reference sequence). CDR3 length: 14 amino acids. CDR3 in amino acids: CASKALTGWGGYTF. The CDR3 region has the DNA TGTGCCAGTAAAGCCCTGACGGGCTGGGGTGGCTACACCTTC.